Each of the 20 T cell receptor beta chains below was sequenced from the same sample in a study of cytomegalovirus exposure and HLA in healthy donors. Researchers ran the PCR with 60 Vbeta and 13 Jbeta primers. Assay: immunoSEQ multiplex PCR; the TCRdb copy retains only in-frame clones and omits some. The sample spans more than 200,000 clones; the ten largest clones claim about 1%. Sequencing was carried out using PBMCs. These receptors were taken from a woman in her twenties or thirties in good health and CMV-seropositive.

V and J are TRBV11-2 and TRBJ2-1, with no clear D. The CDR3 contains 11 residues. Germline V gives CDR1 SGHAT, CDR2 FQNNGV. The V end was cut by 5 bases, the J end by 9 bases, with 8 bases between. The CDR3 DNA sequence: TGTGCCAGCAGCACAAGTATTGAGCAGTTCTTC. This translates into CASSTSIEQFF.

V gene TRBV6-5 combines with J gene TRBJ1-3, with 7 bases fitting TRBD1. The ends lost 4 bases at V and 2 bases at J; junction bases unmatched: 5. Germline CDR1 MNHEY, CDR2 SVGAGI. This CDR3 has 15 amino acids. CDR3 bases: TGTGCCAGCAGTTTCACAGGGGAAACTGGAAACACCATATATTTT. As protein: CASSFTGETGNTIYF.

V is TRBV10-3 and J is TRBJ2-6; D might be TRBD2 (5 bases). The CDR3 is 17 residues long. Germline V CDR1 and CDR2: ENHRY, SYGVKD. V was cut by 10 bases and J by 0 bases, with 19 bases left in between. The CDR3 DNA follows: TGTGCCACTAGAGAACTAGGTCCGGACTCTGGGGCCAACGTCCTGACTTTC. Translation: CATRELGPDSGANVLTF.

CDR3 DNA: TGTGCCAGCAGCACAGCGGCTTACAATCAAGAGACCCAGTACTTC. It is translated as CASSTAAYNQETQYF. This rearrangement joins TRBV28 to TRBJ2-5; a weak D match, TRBD2 (5 bases). V was trimmed by 6 bases and J by 2 bases, leaving 16 bases between them. This CDR3 has 15 residues. CDR1 and CDR2 from the germline V gene are MDHEN and SYDVKM.

This chain uses TRBV2 with TRBJ1-5; 8 bases fit TRBD1. CDR1 SNHLY and CDR2 FYNNEI come from the germline V gene. J lost 7 bases, V lost 7 bases, and 6 bases had no gene match. The CDR3 extends over 13 amino acids. The DNA for the CDR3 is TGTGCCAGCAACGGGCAGGGGGCCCAGCCCCAGCATTTT. This encodes CASNGQGAQPQHF.

The chain recombines TRBV4-3 with TRBJ2-7, with D possibly TRBD1 on 6 matching bases. Germline V CDR1 and CDR2: LGHNA, YSLEER. V dropped 0 bases and J dropped 1 base, with 10 bases sitting between them. The CDR3 is 15 residues long. In DNA, the CDR3 is TGCGCCAGCAGCCAAGATTGGGGGCAATCCTACGAGCAGTACTTC. Protein product: CASSQDWGQSYEQYF.

The chain recombines TRBV5-1 with TRBJ2-3; the match to TRBD2 covers 9 bases. V shed 3 bases and J 1 base; nucleotides not matched to a gene: 6. The CDR3 spans 16 residues. Looked up from germline, CDR1 is SGHRS and CDR2 is YFSETQ. DNA of the CDR3: TGCGCCAGCAGCTCTCTTATAGCGGGAGGCACAGATACGCAGTATTTT. It encodes CASSSLIAGGTDTQYF.

The chain is built from TRBV4-3 and TRBJ2-1; 10 positions agree with TRBD2. Trimming removed 1 base from V and 8 bases from J; junction bases left unmatched: 11. Germline values: CDR1 LGHNA, CDR2 YSLEER. The CDR3 spans 17 residues. The CDR3 reads CASSQAGLAEGGDEQFF. For the CDR3, the DNA is TGCGCCAGCAGCCAAGCCGGACTAGCGGAAGGAGGAGATGAGCAGTTCTTC.

The gene calls are TRBV4-1 and TRBJ1-1; 7 bases agree with TRBD1. The V gene end was trimmed by 1 base and the J gene end by 5 bases; junction bases not matched to a gene: 10. The V gene's germline CDR1 is MGHRA and CDR2 YSYEKL. The CDR3 is made up of 16 amino acids. The CDR3 coding sequence is TGCGCCAGCAGCCAAGCGTTGGACAGGTTCGGAACTGAAGCTTTCTTT. Its protein product is CASSQALDRFGTEAFF.

The chain has TRBV7-9 and TRBJ1-1, with 9 bases lining up with TRBD1. The V segment lost 5 bases and the J segment 5 bases; nucleotides outside the gene matches: 9. This CDR3 spans 15 amino acids. The germline V gene encodes CDR1 SEHNR and CDR2 FQNEAQ (reference sequence). The CDR3 sequence: CASSPTGGPGTEAFF. The CDR3 nucleotides are TGTGCCAGCAGCCCTACAGGGGGCCCGGGGACTGAAGCTTTCTTT.

Comment on this clone: The same CDR3 can be traced to other DNA sequences in this sample. The chain carries TRBV5-1 and TRBJ2-3; D unresolved. CDR3 length equals 12 residues. Germline values: CDR1 SGHRS, CDR2 YFSETQ. Trimming took off 4 bases at V and 2 bases at J, with 5 bases between the two ends. CDR3 region: CASSLSTDTQYF. CDR3 coding DNA: TGCGCCAGCAGCCTTTCCACAGATACGCAGTATTTT. The full variable domain, with the rest looked up from reference TRBV5-1 and TRBJ2-3, is KAGVTQTPRYLIKTRGQQVTLSCSPISGHRSVSWYQQTPGQGLQFLFEYFSETQRNKGNFPGRFSGRQFSNSRSEMNVSTLELGDSALYLCASSLSTDTQYFGPGTRLTVL.

V is TRBV6-9 and J is TRBJ2-5; possibly TRBD1 for D (5 bases). Trimming stripped 6 bases from V and 5 bases from J, with 22 bases between. The germline V gene has CDR1 MNHGY and CDR2 SVAAGI. This CDR3 comprises 16 residues. CDR3 residues: CASSPAAPHRWETQYF. The CDR3 DNA is TGTGCCAGCAGCCCCGCGGCGCCCCACAGGTGGGAGACCCAGTACTTC.

This chain joins TRBV30 and TRBJ2-1; D ambiguous. Germline V CDR1 and CDR2: GTSNPN, SVGIG (reference sequence). The CDR3 has 11 amino acids. Trimming took off 3 bases at V and 9 bases at J, with 9 bases between the two ends. The CDR3 loop reads CAWSSVFEQFF. Here the CDR3 DNA reads TGTGCCTGGAGCTCCGTGTTTGAGCAGTTCTTC.

V and J are TRBV7-2 and TRBJ1-6; no firm D call. This CDR3 is built from 14 residues. Per the germline V gene, CDR1 is SGHTA and CDR2 is FQGNSA. V was shortened by 5 bases and J by 10 bases, with 15 bases between the two germline ends. The CDR3 sequence is CASSTAGNGSPLHF. The DNA for the CDR3 is TGTGCCAGCAGCACGGCGGGCAACGGGTCACCCCTCCACTTT. Together with reference TRBV7-2 and TRBJ1-6, the CDR3 gives the full variable domain: GAGVSQSPSNKVTEKGKDVELRCDPISGHTALYWYRQSLGQGLEFLIYFQGNSAPDKSGLPSDRFSAERTGGSVSTLTIQRTQQEDSAVYLCASSTAGNGSPLHFGNGTRLTVT.

The gene calls are TRBV9 and TRBJ2-7; tentative D call: TRBD2 (5 bases). Germline assignment: CDR1 SGDLS and CDR2 YYNGEE. V lost 0 bases to trimming and J lost 2 bases, with 12 bases between them. This CDR3 is 15 amino acids long. CDR3 region: CASSVDAGPPYEQYF. Here the CDR3 DNA reads TGTGCCAGCAGCGTAGACGCGGGTCCCCCCTACGAGCAGTACTTC.

This chain uses TRBV28 with TRBJ1-3; a possible D gene is TRBD1 (6 bases). Germline V lookup: CDR1 MDHEN, CDR2 SYDVKM. The CDR3 covers 17 residues. V lost 5 bases, J lost 0 bases, and 17 bases lay in between. The CDR3 coding sequence is TGTGCCAGCAGTAAATCGGGACACCTGCCCTCTGGAAACACCATATATTTT. Protein product: CASSKSGHLPSGNTIYF.

The genes are TRBV15 and TRBJ1-1; 9 nucleotides align to TRBD1. CDR1 and CDR2 from the germline V gene are LNHNV and YYDKDF (reference sequence). There are 18 residues in the CDR3. Trimming removed 5 bases from V and 4 bases from J; junction bases left unmatched: 17. The CDR3, as DNA: TGTGCCACCAGCGGATCAGGACAGGGGCTAAGGTTTAGCACTGAAGCTTTCTTT. Translation gives CATSGSGQGLRFSTEAFF.

The chain combines TRBV2 with TRBJ2-2; possibly TRBD1 for D (5 bases). This CDR3 has 14 residues. V was pared by 7 bases and J by 6 bases, with 15 bases between. Germline V gene data show CDR1 as SNHLY and CDR2 as FYNNEI. The CDR3 here is CASTTGLSPGELFF. For the CDR3, the DNA is TGTGCCAGCACAACAGGTTTATCCCCCGGGGAGCTGTTTTTT.

This chain uses TRBV12-5 with TRBJ1-3; D not resolved. Germline V gives CDR1 LGHNT, CDR2 FRNRAP. The V end was cut by 3 bases, the J end by 1 base, with 7 bases between. The CDR3 length is 14 residues. CDR3 in DNA: TGTGCTAGTGGTTTTGGCGGATCTGGAAACACCATATATTTT. It yields the protein CASGFGGSGNTIYF.

V and J are TRBV10-3 and TRBJ2-7; 9 bases match TRBD2. The V segment lost 6 bases and the J segment 0 bases; nucleotides outside the gene matches: 12. Germline loops: CDR1 ENHRY, CDR2 SYGVKD. The CDR3 extends over 17 amino acids. In DNA form, the CDR3 reads TGTGCCATCAGAGGGGAAACTAGCGGGTTTACCTCCTACGAGCAGTACTTC. Its protein is CAIRGETSGFTSYEQYF.